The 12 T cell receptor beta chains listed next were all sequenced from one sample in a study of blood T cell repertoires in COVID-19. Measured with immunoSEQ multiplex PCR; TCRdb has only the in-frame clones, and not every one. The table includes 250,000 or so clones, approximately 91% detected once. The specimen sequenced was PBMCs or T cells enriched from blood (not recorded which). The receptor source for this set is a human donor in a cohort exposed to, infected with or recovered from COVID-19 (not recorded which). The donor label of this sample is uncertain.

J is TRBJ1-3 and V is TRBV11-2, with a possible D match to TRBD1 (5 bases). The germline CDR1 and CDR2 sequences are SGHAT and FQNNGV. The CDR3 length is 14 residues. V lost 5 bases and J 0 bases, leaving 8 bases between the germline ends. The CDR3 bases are TGTGCCAGCAGCCATGACAGCTCTGGAAACACCATATATTTT. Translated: CASSHDSSGNTIYF.

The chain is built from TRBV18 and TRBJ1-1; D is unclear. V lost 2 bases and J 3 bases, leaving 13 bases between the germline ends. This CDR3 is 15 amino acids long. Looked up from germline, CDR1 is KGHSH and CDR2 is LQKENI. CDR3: CASSPFRLADTEAFF. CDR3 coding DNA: TGTGCCAGCTCACCATTTCGCTTAGCGGACACTGAAGCTTTCTTT.

CDR3 amino acids: CASSSGPGGGHNEQFF. CDR3 in DNA: TGCGCCAGCAGCTCCGGGCCCGGCGGGGGGCATAATGAGCAGTTCTTC. This sequence joins TRBV5-1 and TRBJ2-1; 8 bases map to TRBD2. The V gene's germline CDR1 is SGHRS and CDR2 YFSETQ. CDR3 length equals 16 residues. V was pared by 3 bases and J by 7 bases, with 12 bases of the junction left unmatched.

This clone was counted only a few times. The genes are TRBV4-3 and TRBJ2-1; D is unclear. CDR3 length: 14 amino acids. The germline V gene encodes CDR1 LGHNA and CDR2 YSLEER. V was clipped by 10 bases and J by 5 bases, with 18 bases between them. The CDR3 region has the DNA TGCGCCACCTCTCTCTCCCTTTATAACAATGAGCAGTTCTTC. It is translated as CATSLSLYNNEQFF.

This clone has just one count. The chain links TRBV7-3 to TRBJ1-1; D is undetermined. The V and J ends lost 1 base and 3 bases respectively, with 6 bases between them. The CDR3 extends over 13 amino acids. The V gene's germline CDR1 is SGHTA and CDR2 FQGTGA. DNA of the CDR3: TGTGCCAGCAGCTTAAGCGGCTACACTGAAGCTTTCTTT. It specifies CASSLSGYTEAFF.

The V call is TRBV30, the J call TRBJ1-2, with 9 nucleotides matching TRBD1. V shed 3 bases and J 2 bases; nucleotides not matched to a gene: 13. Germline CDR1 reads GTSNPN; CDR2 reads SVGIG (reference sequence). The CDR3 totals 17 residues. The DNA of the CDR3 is TGTGCCTGGAGCGGATTTCTCACAGGGGGCCAAAACTATGGCTACACCTTC. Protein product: CAWSGFLTGGQNYGYTF.

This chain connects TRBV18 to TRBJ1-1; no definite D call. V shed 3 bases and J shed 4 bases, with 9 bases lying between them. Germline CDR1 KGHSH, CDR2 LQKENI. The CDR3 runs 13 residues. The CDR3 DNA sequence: TGTGCCAGCTCACCTAAAACCAGCACTGAAGCTTTCTTT. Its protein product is CASSPKTSTEAFF.

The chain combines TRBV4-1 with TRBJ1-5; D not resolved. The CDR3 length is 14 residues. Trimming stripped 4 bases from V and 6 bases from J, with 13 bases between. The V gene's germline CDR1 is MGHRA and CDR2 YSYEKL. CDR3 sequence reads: CASSRTGESQPQHF. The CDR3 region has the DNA TGCGCCAGCAGCCGGACGGGAGAAAGTCAGCCCCAGCATTTT.

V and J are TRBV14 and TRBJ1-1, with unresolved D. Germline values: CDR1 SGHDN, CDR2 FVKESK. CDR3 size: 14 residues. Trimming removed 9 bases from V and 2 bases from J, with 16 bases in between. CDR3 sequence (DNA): TGTGCCAGTTTAGACACAACCCCTAACACTGAAGCTTTCTTT. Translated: CASLDTTPNTEAFF. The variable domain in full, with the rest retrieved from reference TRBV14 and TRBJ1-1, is EAGVTQFPSHSVIEKGQTVTLRCDPISGHDNLYWYRRVMGKEIKFLLHFVKESKQDESGMPNNRFLAERTGGTYSTLKVQPAELEDSGVYFCASLDTTPNTEAFFGQGTRLTVV.

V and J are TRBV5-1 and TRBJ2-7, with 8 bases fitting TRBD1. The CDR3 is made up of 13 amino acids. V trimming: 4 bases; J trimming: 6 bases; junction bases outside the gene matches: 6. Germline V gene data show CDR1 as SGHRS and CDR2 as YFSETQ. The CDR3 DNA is TGCGCCAGCAGCCCCTATACAGGGGGCGAGCAGTACTTC. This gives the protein CASSPYTGGEQYF.

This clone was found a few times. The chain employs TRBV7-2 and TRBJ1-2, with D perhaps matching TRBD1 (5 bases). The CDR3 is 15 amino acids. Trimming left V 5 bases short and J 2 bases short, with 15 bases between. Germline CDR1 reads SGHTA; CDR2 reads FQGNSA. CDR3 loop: CASSEMLGVNYGYTF. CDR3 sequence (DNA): TGTGCCAGCAGCGAGATGCTAGGGGTAAACTATGGCTACACCTTC.

This chain's CDR3 is CASSLNAGPYEQYF. The CDR3 region has the DNA TGTGCCAGCAGCTTAAACGCAGGTCCCTACGAGCAGTACTTC. This chain links TRBV7-9 with TRBJ2-7; no definite D call. Germline CDR1 and CDR2: SEHNR and FQNEAQ (reference sequence). The CDR3 contains 14 residues. The V end lost 2 bases, the J end lost 2 bases, and 10 bases lay between the germline ends.